Presented here are 18 T cell receptor beta chains from one specimen sequenced in a study of CD8 T cells in ankylosing spondylitis (dated by TCRdb to 2015 to 2018). To prepare the library, 5' RACE was applied. These reads were obtained on an Illumina HiSeq 2500. TCRdb itself trimmed the public reads at Q25 with fastp, ran MiXCR and retained productive beta chains. Rows merge per CDR3 protein into single entries with the most common DNA and genes. The sample table records a few hundred thousand distinct CDR3 sequences; around 21% of these occur just once. Under 4% of the sample comes from the top ten. Material: blood, either unsorted or a sorted T cell fraction (not recorded which). These receptors came from a female donor with ankylosing spondylitis or in good health (not recorded which).

This clonotype was detected many times. The chain employs TRBV11-2 and TRBJ2-5; D is tentatively TRBD1 or TRBD2 (5 bases each). The CDR3 extends over 15 amino acids. Trimming shortened V by 3 bases and J by 6 bases, and 17 bases separated the two germline ends. The germline V gene encodes CDR1 SGHAT and CDR2 FQNNGV. CDR3 in amino acids: CASSFGLSGAQTQYF. DNA for the CDR3: TGTGCCAGCAGCTTCGGACTCTCCGGGGCGCAGACCCAGTACTTC.

The chain couples TRBV30 to TRBJ1-2, with 7 bases aligning to TRBD1. Germline V gene data show CDR1 as GTSNPN and CDR2 as SVGIG (reference sequence). CDR3 length: 15 residues. V lost 5 bases, J lost 2 bases, and 11 bases stayed unmatched. The CDR3 DNA is TGTGCCTGGGGGACAGTGGGGACCATCAACTATGGCTACACCTTC. Translated, it gives CAWGTVGTINYGYTF.

The chain has TRBV4-3 and TRBJ2-1; D is possibly TRBD2 (6 bases). Germline CDR1 LGHNA, CDR2 YSLEER. The CDR3 has 17 amino acids. V was shortened by 3 bases and J by 1 base, with 16 bases between the two germline ends. The CDR3 bases are TGCGCCAGCAGCCAGAGGGGTGTGGGGGGATCCTACAATGAGCAGTTCTTC. Translation gives CASSQRGVGGSYNEQFF.

This clonotype has at least ten counts. This chain links TRBV10-3 with TRBJ2-3, with 9 bases identical to TRBD1. The V gene end was trimmed by 6 bases and the J gene end by 4 bases; junction bases not matched to a gene: 2. This CDR3 comprises 13 residues. Germline CDR1 reads ENHRY; CDR2 reads SYGVKD. CDR3 nucleotides: TGTGCCATCAGCCGGGACAGGGCAGATACGCAGTATTTT. Translating it yields CAISRDRADTQYF.

The chain combines TRBV4-3 with TRBJ2-1; 13 bases match TRBD2. The CDR3 runs to 16 residues. V shed 4 bases, J shed 9 bases, and the junction held 9 bases outside the gene matches. Per the germline V gene, CDR1 is LGHNA and CDR2 is YSLEER. The CDR3 loop reads CASSPLGGLAGVEQFF. The CDR3 DNA reads TGCGCCAGCAGCCCCCTCGGCGGACTAGCGGGAGTTGAGCAGTTCTTC.

V usage is TRBV11-2 and J usage is TRBJ1-5, with D uncertain. This CDR3 comprises 13 residues. CDR1 is SGHAT and CDR2 is FQNNGV in the germline V gene. Trimming stripped 2 bases from V and 9 bases from J, with 11 bases between. CDR3 amino acids: CASSLKGYPPQHF. DNA of the CDR3: TGTGCCAGCAGCTTAAAAGGTTATCCGCCCCAGCATTTT.

The gene calls are TRBV6-5 and TRBJ2-5; maybe TRBD2 (6 bases). V was cut by 5 bases and J by 3 bases, with 7 bases left in between. Germline assignment: CDR1 MNHEY and CDR2 SVGAGI. This CDR3 has 12 residues. CDR3 sequence reads: CASSAGKETQYF. The CDR3 DNA follows: TGTGCCAGCAGTGCGGGAAAAGAGACCCAGTACTTC.

This clonotype has more than one count but fewer than ten. V and J are TRBV12-3 or TRBV12-4 and TRBJ1-3; D not resolved. There are 15 residues in the CDR3. Trimming pared 1 base from V and 3 bases from J, leaving 10 bases between. The CDR3 DNA follows: TGTGCCAGCAGTTTAGATCCCCCTGATGGAAACACCATATATTTT. It translates to CASSLDPPDGNTIYF.

The rearrangement uses TRBV7-2 and TRBJ2-1; 11 nucleotides align to TRBD2. The length of the CDR3 is 17 residues. Trimming removed 0 bases from V and 9 bases from J; junction bases left unmatched: 10. Germline assignment: CDR1 SGHTA and CDR2 FQGNSA. The CDR3 sequence is CASSLAHGTSGSVEQFF. CDR3 DNA sequence: TGTGCCAGCAGCTTAGCCCATGGAACTAGCGGGAGTGTTGAGCAGTTCTTC.

This clonotype has a handful of counts. V is TRBV7-2 and J is TRBJ1-2, with D unclear. CDR3 size: 14 residues. Deletions cut 8 bases from V and 5 bases from J, with 18 bases between. The germline CDR1 and CDR2 sequences are SGHTA and FQGNSA. CDR3: CASQPARLGYGYTF. The CDR3 DNA reads as TGTGCCAGCCAACCCGCCAGGCTGGGTTATGGCTACACCTTC. Full variable domain (rest looked up from reference TRBV7-2 and TRBJ1-2): GAGVSQSPSNKVTEKGKDVELRCDPISGHTALYWYRQSLGQGLEFLIYFQGNSAPDKSGLPSDRFSAERTGGSVSTLTIQRTQQEDSAVYLCASQPARLGYGYTFGSGTRLTVV.

This clonotype appeared a few times. J is TRBJ2-1 and V is TRBV7-2; 9 positions match TRBD2. Trimming removed 4 bases from V and 14 bases from J; junction bases left unmatched: 15. Germline V CDR1 and CDR2: SGHTA, FQGNSA. The CDR3 length is 15 residues. CDR3 loop: CASSWSSASGNGEFF. DNA for the CDR3: TGTGCCAGCAGCTGGAGTTCGGCTAGCGGGAATGGAGAGTTCTTC.

This clonotype occurred many times. The rearrangement links TRBV29-1 to TRBJ2-7, with 11 bases aligning to TRBD2. There are 16 residues in the CDR3. The V gene end was trimmed by 3 bases and the J gene end by 5 bases; junction bases not matched to a gene: 12. Germline values: CDR1 SQVTM, CDR2 ANQGSEA. CDR3 sequence: CSVDGLAGGSTHEQYF. In DNA form, the CDR3 reads TGCAGCGTTGACGGGCTAGCGGGAGGATCAACCCACGAGCAGTACTTC.

The sample holds a few counts of this clonotype. The chain joins TRBV28 to TRBJ2-1; TRBD2 agrees at 10 bases. Germline V gene sequence: CDR1 MDHEN, CDR2 SYDVKM. CDR3 length equals 15 residues. Unmatched junction bases numbered 10, after V lost 5 bases and J lost 9 bases. CDR3 in amino acids: CASSNGLAARPEQFF. The DNA for the CDR3 is TGTGCCAGCAGTAACGGACTAGCGGCCCGCCCTGAGCAGTTCTTC.

This clonotype turned up a few times. The V gene is TRBV7-9, the J gene TRBJ2-5; D call uncertain. CDR3 length: 15 amino acids. Germline-derived CDR1 and CDR2 are SEHNR and FQNEAQ (reference sequence). V dropped 4 bases and J dropped 2 bases, with 14 bases sitting between them. CDR3 sequence: CASSSYDTLQETQYF. CDR3 sequence (DNA): TGTGCCAGCAGCTCCTACGACACTCTTCAAGAGACCCAGTACTTC.

This clonotype was seen more than once but under ten times. This sequence joins TRBV5-1 and TRBJ2-2, with 9 bases matching TRBD1. Germline CDR1 is SGHRS and CDR2 is YFSETQ. The CDR3 loop spans 16 amino acids. Trimming took 4 bases from V and 2 from J; bases not matched to a gene: 6. CDR3 coding DNA: TGCGCCAGCAGCAAATACAGGGGGCGCAACACCGGGGAGCTGTTTTTT. Translated: CASSKYRGRNTGELFF.

This chain links TRBV7-8 with TRBJ2-1; D ambiguous. The CDR3 spans 13 residues. Trimming took 5 bases from V and 3 from J, leaving 8 bases between them. CDR1 and CDR2 from the germline V gene are SGHVS and FQNEAQ. The CDR3: CASSPEDYNEQFF. CDR3 DNA sequence: TGTGCCAGCAGCCCCGAAGACTACAATGAGCAGTTCTTC. Variable domain in full (rest from reference TRBV7-8 and TRBJ2-1): GAGVSQSPRYKVAKRGQDVALRCDPISGHVSLFWYQQALGQGPEFLTYFQNEAQLDKSGLPSDRFFAERPEGSVSTLKIQRTQQEDSAVYLCASSPEDYNEQFFGPGTRLTVL.

Concerning this clonotype itself: An end of the junction differs from the germline gene, which may be a read error. This chain connects TRBV12-3 or TRBV12-4 to TRBJ1-2; maybe TRBD1 (5 bases). CDR3 length equals 13 residues. CDR3 loop: CASSAPWGNGHTF. DNA of the CDR3: TGTGCCAGCAGTGCCCCTTGGGGGAATGGCCACACCTTC.

This clonotype was seen repeatedly, ten times or more. The CDR3 is CSVGGTGTAQYGQFF. CDR3 DNA sequence: TGCAGCGTTGGGGGGACCGGGACGGCACAGTACGGGCAGTTCTTC. The chain is built from TRBV29-1 and TRBJ2-1, with D tentatively TRBD1 or TRBD2 (5 bases each). The CDR3 has 15 amino acids. Between the trimmed V and J ends, which lost 4 bases and 12 bases, there was a span of 25 bases. Germline V lookup: CDR1 SQVTM, CDR2 ANQGSEA.